This TCR beta chain came from a study of T-cell reconstitution after alpha-beta-depleted transplantation in children. Study observations and caveats: About two months after transplant, alpha-beta T cells reportedly came from several hundred expanded graft clones. From newly produced T cells came most of the T-cell counts and diversity one year after transplant. Surviving recipient cells, namely T cells and thymic progenitors, were the source of high day-60 TCRbeta diversity in some patients.

Trimming left V 2 bases short and J 5 bases short, with 8 bases between. The CDR3 has 13 amino acids. Germline V gives CDR1 SGHVS, CDR2 FNYEAQ. To note about this clonotype: Its matching antigen is unknown.

Unique molecular identifiers were used in preparing the TCRbeta library. TCRdb ran MiXCR on the PCR reads and lists one entry per CDR3 protein. The sample lists some 260,000 distinct CDR3 sequences, under 30% occurring once. This clonotype was obtained from a female patient aged 2-9 years who had a stem cell transplant for congenital amegakaryocytic thrombocytopenia, so the T cells may come from the graft donor. Sequencing used PBMCs, mostly from graft donor cells, obtained 360 days after TCRalphabeta/CD19-depleted stem cell transplant. The chain is built from TRBV7-6 and TRBJ2-3, with D uncertain. The CDR3 loop reads CASSLSFIDTQYF. CDR3 DNA: TGTGCCAGCAGCTTATCATTCATAGATACGCAGTATTTT.